These 5 T cell receptor beta chains originate from one sample sequenced in a study of T-cell reconstitution after alpha-beta-depleted transplantation in children. Unique molecular identifiers were incorporated during preparation of the TCRbeta library. TCRdb independently ran MiXCR on the PCR reads; one entry per CDR3 protein. The table shows 250,000 to 300,000 distinct CDR3 sequences, with 9.5% to 10% occurring only once. The material sequenced was PBMCs from the stem cell graft donor, taken from the stem cell graft. Source of these receptors: a human donor who donated a stem cell graft to a child with SCID.

There are a few counts of this clonotype. The V call is TRBV5-1, the J call TRBJ1-1; D is perhaps TRBD1 (6 bases). Trimming shortened V by 1 base and J by 1 base, and 14 bases separated the two germline ends. CDR1 is SGHRS and CDR2 is YFSETQ in the germline V gene. The CDR3 is made up of 16 amino acids. The CDR3 region has the DNA TGCGCCAGCAGCTTGAATCTGATACAGGGGAACACTGAAGCTTTCTTT. Residues: CASSLNLIQGNTEAFF.

This clonotype turned up a few times. J is TRBJ2-1 and V is TRBV29-1; 9 nucleotides align to TRBD2. Germline loops: CDR1 SQVTM, CDR2 ANQGSEA. V shed 8 bases and J 4 bases; nucleotides not matched to a gene: 12. CDR3 size: 15 residues. CDR3 bases: TGCAGCTCGATCGGGGCGGGGGGGCTGTACAATGAGCAGTTCTTC. The encoded protein is CSSIGAGGLYNEQFF.

This clonotype appeared a few times. J is TRBJ2-3 and V is TRBV20-1; 8 positions match TRBD2. The trim removed 7 bases at V and 2 bases at J, leaving 5 bases unmatched. Per germline, CDR1 DFQATT and CDR2 SNEGSKA (reference sequence). This CDR3 has 13 residues. The CDR3 nucleotides read TGCAGTGTTGCGGGGGGCCTCACAGATACGCAGTATTTT. Protein: CSVAGGLTDTQYF.

The J gene is TRBJ1-1, the V gene TRBV5-5; D is perhaps TRBD1 (5 bases). The CDR3 has 15 amino acids. In germline, CDR1 is SGHKS, CDR2 YYEKEE (reference sequence). V lost 3 bases and J lost 5, with 17 bases in between. Written as DNA, the CDR3 is TGTGCCAGCAGCTCCTATGCAGGGAGTAGTACTGAAGCTTTCTTT. It translates to CASSSYAGSSTEAFF.

In its sample, this clonotype was seen a few times. The chain joins TRBV20-1 to TRBJ1-6; D gene unclear. CDR1 DFQATT and CDR2 SNEGSKA come from the germline V gene (reference sequence). V was cut by 0 bases and J by 4 bases, with 7 bases left in between. The CDR3 length is 14 residues. CDR3 coding DNA: TGCAGTGCTAGAGACGGACCTTATAATTCACCCCTCCACTTT. Residues: CSARDGPYNSPLHF.